The rows below give T cell receptor beta chains drawn from one sample of a study of neurological immune-mediated disorders. MiXCR, run by TCRdb on the 5' RACE reads, gives a single entry per CDR3 protein. The sample has 85,000 to 90,000 distinct CDR3 sequences, 3.5% seen once; the top ten hold around 3.1%. Material: PBMCs. The receptors here all came from a woman aged 50 to 60 with multiple sclerosis. The CDR3 runs from the conserved cysteine through the conserved F or W. D genes are given only for firm matches. Some rows have no size entry. The others give once, few or many, or a class for an expanded clone.

len | d_gene | abundance | j_gene | v_gene | CDR3aa | CDR3nt
13 | - | many | TRBJ1-2 | TRBV20-1 | CSAGLKDSRGYTF | TGCAGTGCTGGCCTCAAGGACAGCAGGGGCTACACCTTC
12 | - | - | TRBJ1-1 | TRBV12-3/TRBV12-4 | CASSSRGTPAFF | TGTGCCAGCAGCAGCAGGGGAACTCCGGCTTTCTTT
13 | - | many | TRBJ1-2 | TRBV5-1 | CASSGLSNYGYTF | TGCGCCAGCAGCGGTCTTTCTAACTATGGCTACACCTTC
17 | TRBD1 | many | TRBJ2-1 | TRBV9 | CASSSHPGQGFVNEQFF | TGTGCCAGCAGCTCTCACCCGGGACAGGGATTTGTAAATGAGCAGTTCTTC
16 | TRBD2 | many | TRBJ2-1 | TRBV5-1 | CASSLATSLSYNEQFF | TGCGCCAGCAGCTTGGCGACTAGCCTCAGCTACAATGAGCAGTTCTTC
14 | - | few | TRBJ2-3 | TRBV14 | CASSLIGSGWAQYF | TGTGCCAGCAGCCTCATAGGGTCAGGATGGGCGCAGTATTTT
12 | - | many | TRBJ1-2 | TRBV12-3/TRBV12-4 | CASSRYAYGYTF | TGTGCCAGCAGTAGATATGCCTATGGCTACACCTTC
13 | TRBD2 | many | TRBJ2-5 | TRBV6-1 | CASSDREVETQYF | TGTGCCAGCAGTGATCGGGAGGTGGAGACCCAGTACTTC
14 | - | many | TRBJ2-5 | TRBV5-1 | CASSPSSSQETQYF | TGCGCCAGCAGCCCGAGTTCGAGCCAAGAGACCCAGTACTTC
15 | - | many | TRBJ2-1 | TRBV27 | CASSLIGGRDNEQFF | TGTGCCAGCAGTTTAATCGGGGGGCGGGACAATGAGCAGTTCTTC
15 | TRBD1 | many | TRBJ2-3 | TRBV5-1 | CASGQGDRVKDTQYF | TGCGCCAGCGGCCAAGGGGACAGGGTTAAGGATACGCAGTATTTT